What follows describes a single T cell receptor beta chain. Which antigen it targets is not known. One base away there is no much larger clone; base qualities are not given. The library was prepared using the immunoSEQ multiplex PCR assay. For the multiplex PCR, a mixture combining 60 forward primers for TCR Vbeta segments and 13 reverse primers for TCR Jbeta segments was used. The CDR3 region of rearranged TCR beta genes was amplified from genomic DNA with a multiplex PCR assay. On the Illumina HiSeq System, the amplified TCR beta libraries were sequenced as 87-base-pair reads. Per the original workflow: A later analysis counted 65 million to 90 million unique TCR beta chains across the 550 to 750 repertoires, and roughly 9.9 million of these chains were shared by at least two donors. Raw reads were error-corrected and collapsed into unique sequences with a nearest-neighbor algorithm that merged closely related sequences to remove PCR and sequencing errors. Alignment of CDR3 sequences to IMGT reference sequences was used to assign V, D and J gene segments. For a sequence to be retained, a match of at least six nucleotides was required to both a V gene segment and a J gene segment. A rearrangement was called productive if the CDR3 had no stop codons and remained in frame with V and J, and every other rearrangement was called non-productive. CDR3 was defined according to IMGT convention as the region running from the second conserved V-encoded cysteine to the conserved J-encoded phenylalanine. The earlier analysis of approximately 500 of the donors excluded sequences that lacked an unambiguous match to a single V gene segment. An earlier analysis of 587 of the donors classified V segments as functional when productive rearrangements were above 56.7% and as segregating when the standard deviation between donors was above 5%. To diagnose cytomegalovirus status from the catalog of TCR beta chain sequences, a statistical classification framework was built. A later analysis assigned V and J genes by comparing TCR nucleotide sequences with IMGT/GENE-DB human TR gene sequences. The TCRdist pipeline was used in a later analysis to assign CDR3 sequences and most-parsimonious VDJ recombination scenarios. A later analysis defined each TCR beta chain by its CDR3 amino acid sequence plus V-gene family, and excluded reads lacking a unique V-gene family. A later analysis removed 550 to 650 highly shared, low-generation-probability nucleotide sequences to deal with suspected cross-contamination and a sequencing artifact. A later analysis calculated a clonal expansion index for each public chain from normalized within-repertoire ranks of inferred template counts. Generation probabilities in a later analysis came from a VDJ recombination model fitted to out-of-frame rearrangements, and those results were checked against IGoR. A later analysis scored TCR-TCR, TCR-HLA and TCR-CMV co-occurrence with hypergeometric tests, applying a repertoire-size bias correction to TCR pairs. A later analysis estimated false discovery rates by permuting HLA or CMV assignments 20 times. In a later analysis, co-occurring TCRs were grouped with DBSCAN, and TCRdist sequence similarity was added when clustering was performed within HLA-allele-positive subsets. Co-occurrence clustering excluded repertoires with fewer than 30,000 or more than 120,000 public chains, plus five with anomalous nucleotide sharing. Imported from immuneACCESS, the table was reduced by TCRdb to in-frame sequences with V and J called. These copies leave out some clones; in studies compared against another copy, an unresolved V gene accounts for under half, and the cause of the remainder is not known. For V, J and clone size, that table is used; D and trimming come from the DNA. The sample data list tens of thousands of clones, and under 80% of these were observed just once. The ten largest clones take up 6.5% to 7.5% of the sample.

Unmatched junction bases come to 9, with V trimmed by 4 bases and J by 3 bases. CDR1 LNHNV and CDR2 YYDKDF were looked up in the germline V gene (reference sequence). From cysteine to phenylalanine, the CDR3 is 16 amino acids long. The entry retains the CDR3 DNA only, 48 bases that are in frame from base 1. This entry belongs to a study of cytomegalovirus exposure and HLA in healthy donors (dated by TCRdb to about 2017). Background on the whole study: In an earlier analysis of some 610 of the donors, roughly 300 Gb of sequence data and 100 million or so unique TCR beta sequences from roughly 180 million T cells were reported. An early release covering some 640 HLA-typed donors comprised approximately 290 gigabases of sequencing data and approximately 80 million unique TCR sequences. Among the roughly 390 genotyped donors, around 81% belonged to the genetic ancestry cluster associated with self-reported Caucasian donors. The study aimed to test whether signatures of past pathogen exposure could be identified by cataloging public T cell receptors. Using immunosequencing, the study profiled T cell repertoires from roughly 650 subjects and related those repertoires to cytomegalovirus serostatus. A separate validation cohort of over a hundred different subjects was used in addition to the approximately 640-subject first cohort. The study combined high-throughput TCR immunosequencing, statistical association of individual TCRs with disease status, and machine learning to predict cytomegalovirus infection status. A later analysis re-examined previously published TCR beta repertoires from over 500 donors and added high-resolution HLA genotyping to investigate patterns of TCR occurrence. Rather than using new phenotypic data, the later analysis identified candidate immune exposures from TCR beta sequences and from how often those sequences occurred across donors. To decide whether each TCR beta V gene segment behaved as functional or pseudogenic, an earlier analysis of some 600 of the donors relied on high-throughput TCR beta sequencing. Donor age, sex, ethnicity and CMV serostatus were collected together with the repertoire data. A later genetic analysis took genome-wide SNP genotypes for about three fifths of the 666 donors and used that subset as a discovery cohort. Every repertoire in the discovery cohort had been generated on one and the same sequencing platform. Both class I and class II loci were covered by HLA typing, at four-digit resolution. Typing coverage varied by locus: roughly 620-640 donors for A, B, C, DRB1 and DQB1; roughly 520 for DQA1; 606 for DPA1; 450 to 480 for DPB1. Because of strong linkage in the cohort, roughly 5 DR-DQ haplotypes were treated as single units for association and clustering. Among about 400 genotyped donors of the cohort, an average of around 250,000 unique TCR beta nucleotide sequences was sequenced per donor, of which about 19% were non-productive. What the work shows at the level of the full study, not this receptor alone: Cytomegalovirus status was reported to be diagnosed by the classifier with high specificity and sensitivity in both the original and validation cohorts. Only TCR beta chains were sequenced in this cohort, and the absence of alpha or paired-chain data limited detectable features. At a false discovery rate of 0.05, a later analysis linked 16,951 TCR beta sequences to specific HLA alleles. Because counts were too low, approximately 18 rarely observed V segments, including chromosome 9 orphons, were excluded from the earlier analysis of 587 of the donors. In a later analysis, the rate of TCR association differed among HLA loci, with DRB1 alleles having the most associated TCRs and HLA-C alleles having the fewest. A later analysis found that HLA-associated TCR beta chains were more clonally expanded and had lower generation probabilities than equally common non-associated chains. A cluster of highly shared sequence variants was judged likely to be a technical artifact of the sequencing pipeline. In a later genetic analysis, fewer N-insertions in productive TCRs were reported among donors in an Asian-associated ancestry cluster than the approximately 670-donor mean. The study gave a list of 150 to 200 TCR beta chains associated with cytomegalovirus. Broadly in line with IMGT annotations, most TCR beta V segments showed up in productive rearrangements about 87% or about 30% of the time in an earlier analysis of roughly 590 of the donors. The authors suggested that the approach could potentially be extended to other disease states and immunological phenotypes. The 87-base-pair reads could not distinguish some IMGT-functional V segments, including TRBV6-2 and TRBV6-3, so those segments were excluded. A later genetic analysis associated a missense DCLRE1C variant with V-gene and J-gene trimming of TCR beta chains, and an independent cohort replicated the association. A further reported finding was that TCR beta sequences accurately predicted the HLA-A and HLA-B alleles for most subjects in the first cohort. Linkage disequilibrium might explain the correlated functional status among segregating V segments, but an unknown experimental factor could not be ruled out. Most TCR sequences were observed very rarely across donors, whereas some public TCRs were present in many individuals. Because HLA typing was missing for some donors at each locus, association tests included only the typed subset. The only immune exposure information available for the cohort was CMV serostatus. When HLA alleles, especially DR and DQ, strongly co-occurred, attributing TCR associations to individual alleles was difficult. Sequencing depth was assumed to be roughly uniform across donors in the presence/absence analyses, though that assumption may not hold. In a later analysis, several top co-occurrence clusters were reported to appear linked to parvovirus B19, influenza, CMV and Epstein-Barr virus. In vitro tests confirmed that a few of the cytomegalovirus-associated TCR beta chains recognize cytomegalovirus antigens. Most CMV-associated TCR beta chains appeared to be HLA-restricted in a later analysis, and the HLA associations seemed to be driven largely by CMV exposure.

The cohort comprised 666 healthy bone marrow donors. At the time of sampling, all cohort members were nominally healthy, though unrecorded immune exposures were likely present. The donor tested CMV seropositive, placing the donor among the 250 to 300 seropositive members of the cohort. Each donor provided a peripheral blood sample, and peripheral blood mononuclear cells were used for TCR beta sequencing. The Qiagen DNeasy Blood Extraction Kit was used to extract genomic DNA from the blood cell samples. This TCR came from a woman in her fifties or sixties in good health and CMV-seropositive. The sequence links TRBV15 to TRBJ2-3, with 8 bases in between that match TRBD2. The sequenced material came from PBMCs. The CDR3 region has the sequence CATSTRGGEATDTQYF. Read as DNA, the sequence is TGTGCCACCAGCACACGGGGGGGAGAAGCGACAGATACGCAGTATTTT.